The clone carrying this T cell receptor (beta chain) appeared many times. Antigen specificity is unknown. These data are taken from a study of CD8+CD57+ T cells in acquired aplastic anemia. The overall study: DNA from sorted CD4+ and CD8+ cells averaged around 3.5 ug. Whole-study findings and limits: Patients and controls had in common 25 to 35 CD8+ CDR3 sequences.

Patients chosen for sequencing had shown CD8+CD57+ cell expansion by flow cytometry. Each of the patients presented with severe acquired aplastic anemia. Genomic DNA, serving as template, underwent TCR beta VDJ and CDR3 profiling. TCRdb re-analysed the reads in MiXCR, keeping a single row per CDR3 protein. The data show roughly 260,000 distinct CDR3 sequences, around half seen once. The CDR3 loop spans 14 amino acids. Between the trimmed V and J ends, which lost 5 bases and 2 bases, there was a span of 12 bases. Germline CDR1 reads SGDLS; CDR2 reads YYNGEE. The origin of this receptor is a human donor with aplastic anemia. Sequencing was done on a sample of sorted CD4+, CD8+, or CD8+CD57+ T cells (not recorded which) from PBMCs. This chain joins TRBV9 and TRBJ2-3; D is uncertain. CDR3 sequence reads: CASRDKHVTDTQYF. Written as DNA, the CDR3 is TGTGCCAGCAGAGATAAGCATGTCACAGATACGCAGTATTTT.